This T cell receptor (beta chain) came from a study of cytomegalovirus exposure and HLA in healthy donors. Sequencing used immunoSEQ multiplex PCR; TCRdb keeps in-frame clones, though not all of them. The sample has approximately 160,000 clones; approximately 86% are singletons. This clone was seen once. The CDR3 runs to 17 residues. Losses at the gene ends were 4 bases for V and 5 bases for J; bases not matched to a gene: 17. Germline loops: CDR1 ENHRY, CDR2 SYGVKD. The chain uses TRBV10-3 and TRBJ2-7; the match to TRBD1 covers 7 bases. Sequenced: PBMCs. The receptor comes from a woman under 30 in good health and CMV-seronegative. The CDR3 spells CAISGTTDRASANEQYF. In DNA, the CDR3 is TGTGCCATCAGTGGAACCACAGACAGGGCATCGGCTAACGAGCAGTACTTC.